What follows is one T cell receptor beta chain and its context. Profiled with immunoSEQ multiplex PCR; TCRdb holds only in-frame clones, not every one. The sample carries approximately 65,000 clones, 70% to 80% recorded once. This sample is part of a study of memory CD4+ T cells and cytomegalovirus serostatus. Single viable CD3+CD4+CD8-CD45RO+ cells were sorted as the memory CD4+ T cells. Germline values: CDR1 LGHNA, CDR2 YSLEER. There are 16 residues in the CDR3. Unmatched junction bases numbered 9, after V lost 2 bases and J lost 3 bases. This receptor was obtained from an adult in good health and CMV-seronegative. The specimen was memory CD4+ T cells from blood. The V gene is TRBV4-3, the J gene TRBJ2-5, with TRBD1 matching 7 bases. In DNA, the CDR3 is TGCGCCAGCAGCCAACTCCGGGACAGTGGGAAAGAGACCCAGTACTTC. Its translation: CASSQLRDSGKETQYF.